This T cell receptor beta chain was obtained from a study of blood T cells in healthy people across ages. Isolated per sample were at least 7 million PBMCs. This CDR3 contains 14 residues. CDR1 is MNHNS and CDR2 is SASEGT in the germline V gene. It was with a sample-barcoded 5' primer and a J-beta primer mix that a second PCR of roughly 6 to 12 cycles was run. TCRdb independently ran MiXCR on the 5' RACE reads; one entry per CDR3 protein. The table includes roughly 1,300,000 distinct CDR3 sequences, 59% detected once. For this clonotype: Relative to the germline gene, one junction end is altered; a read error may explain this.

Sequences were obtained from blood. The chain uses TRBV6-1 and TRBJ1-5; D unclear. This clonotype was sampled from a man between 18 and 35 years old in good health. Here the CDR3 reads CASTRAATDQPHHF. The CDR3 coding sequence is TGTGCCAGCACGAGGGCGGCGACCGATCAGCCCCATCATTTT.